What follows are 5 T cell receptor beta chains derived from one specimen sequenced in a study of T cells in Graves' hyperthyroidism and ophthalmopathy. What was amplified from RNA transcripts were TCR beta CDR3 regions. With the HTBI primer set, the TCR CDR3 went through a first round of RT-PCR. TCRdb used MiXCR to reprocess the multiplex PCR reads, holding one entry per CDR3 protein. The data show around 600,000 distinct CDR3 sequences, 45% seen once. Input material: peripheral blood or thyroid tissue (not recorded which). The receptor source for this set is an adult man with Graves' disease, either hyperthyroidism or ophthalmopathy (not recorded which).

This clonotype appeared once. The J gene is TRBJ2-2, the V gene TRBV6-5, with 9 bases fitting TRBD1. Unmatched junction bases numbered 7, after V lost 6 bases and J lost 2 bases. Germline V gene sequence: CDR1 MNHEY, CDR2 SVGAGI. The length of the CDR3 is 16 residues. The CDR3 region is CASSYRTGVNTGELFF. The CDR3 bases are TGTGCCAGCAGCTACCGGACAGGGGTAAACACCGGGGAGCTGTTTTTT.

The CDR3 sequence is CSAILRQGVYEQYF. Written as DNA, the CDR3 is TGCAGTGCTATCCTTAGACAGGGTGTTTACGAGCAGTACTTC. The rearrangement joins TRBV20-1 to TRBJ2-7; 7 bases align to TRBD1. This CDR3 is built from 14 residues. The germline V gene encodes CDR1 DFQATT and CDR2 SNEGSKA (reference sequence). The V and J ends lost 4 bases and 4 bases, in that order; junction bases with no gene match: 10.

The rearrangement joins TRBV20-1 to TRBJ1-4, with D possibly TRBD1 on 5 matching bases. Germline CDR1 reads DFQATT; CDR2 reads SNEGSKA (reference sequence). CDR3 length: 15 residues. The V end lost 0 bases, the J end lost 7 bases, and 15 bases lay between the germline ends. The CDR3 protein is CSARDGMGVTEKLFF. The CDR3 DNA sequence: TGCAGTGCTAGAGATGGGATGGGGGTTACTGAAAAACTGTTTTTT.

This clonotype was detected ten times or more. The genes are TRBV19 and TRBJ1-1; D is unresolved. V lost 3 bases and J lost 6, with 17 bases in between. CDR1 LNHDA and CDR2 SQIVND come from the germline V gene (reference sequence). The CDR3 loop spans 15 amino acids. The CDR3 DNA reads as TGTGCCAGTAGTATTAGTTGGGAGGGCATCTCTGAAGCTTTCTTT. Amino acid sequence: CASSISWEGISEAFF.

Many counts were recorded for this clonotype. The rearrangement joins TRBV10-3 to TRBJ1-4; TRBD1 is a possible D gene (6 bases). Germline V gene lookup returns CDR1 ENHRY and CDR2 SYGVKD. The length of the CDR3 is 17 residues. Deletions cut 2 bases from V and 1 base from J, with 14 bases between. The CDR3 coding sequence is TGTGCCATCAGTGAGAGGGCAGGGGCGGAAACTAATGAAAAACTGTTTTTT. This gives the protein CAISERAGAETNEKLFF.